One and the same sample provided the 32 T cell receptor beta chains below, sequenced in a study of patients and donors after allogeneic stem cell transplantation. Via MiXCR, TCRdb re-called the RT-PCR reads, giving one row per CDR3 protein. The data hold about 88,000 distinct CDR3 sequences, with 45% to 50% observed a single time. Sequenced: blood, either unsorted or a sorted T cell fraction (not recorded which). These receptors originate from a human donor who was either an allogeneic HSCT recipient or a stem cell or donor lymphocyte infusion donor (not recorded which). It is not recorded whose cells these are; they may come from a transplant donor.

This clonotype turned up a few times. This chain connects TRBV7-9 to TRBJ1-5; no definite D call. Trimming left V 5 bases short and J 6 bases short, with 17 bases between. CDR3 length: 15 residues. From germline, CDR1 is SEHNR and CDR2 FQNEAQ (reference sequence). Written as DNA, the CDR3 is TGTGCCAGCAGCCCCGCCGTGGTTGGGATTCAGCCCCAGCATTTT. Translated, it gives CASSPAVVGIQPQHF. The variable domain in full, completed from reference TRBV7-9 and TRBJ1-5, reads DTGVSQNPRHKITKRGQNVTFRCDPISEHNRLYWYRQTLGQGPEFLTYFQNEAQLEKSRLLSDRFSAERPKGSFSTLEIQRTEQGDSAMYLCASSPAVVGIQPQHFGDGTRLSIL.

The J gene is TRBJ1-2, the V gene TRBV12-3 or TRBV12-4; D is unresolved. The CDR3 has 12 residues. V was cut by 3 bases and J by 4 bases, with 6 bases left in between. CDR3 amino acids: CASSLQLYGYTF. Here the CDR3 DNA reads TGTGCCAGCAGTTTGCAGCTCTATGGCTACACCTTC.

The DNA for the CDR3 is TGCGCCAGCAGCCAACTAGGAGTCGGGGAGGGTGAAAAACTGTTTTTT. Its protein product is CASSQLGVGEGEKLFF. The genes are TRBV4-1 and TRBJ1-4; D is unclear. The CDR3 covers 16 residues. Deletions cut 2 bases from V and 7 bases from J, with 17 bases between. From germline, CDR1 is MGHRA and CDR2 YSYEKL.

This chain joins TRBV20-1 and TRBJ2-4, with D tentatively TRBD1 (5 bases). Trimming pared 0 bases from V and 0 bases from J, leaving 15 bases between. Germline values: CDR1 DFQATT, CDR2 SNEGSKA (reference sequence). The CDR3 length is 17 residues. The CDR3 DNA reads TGCAGTGCTAGAGACGTTAACAGGATCCTAGCCAAAAACATTCAGTACTTC. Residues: CSARDVNRILAKNIQYF.

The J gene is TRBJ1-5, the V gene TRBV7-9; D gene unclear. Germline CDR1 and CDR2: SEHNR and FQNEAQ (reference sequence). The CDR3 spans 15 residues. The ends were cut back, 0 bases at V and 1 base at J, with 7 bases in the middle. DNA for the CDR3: TGTGCCAGCAGCTTAGCTGAGACGAGCAATCAGCCCCAGCATTTT. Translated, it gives CASSLAETSNQPQHF.

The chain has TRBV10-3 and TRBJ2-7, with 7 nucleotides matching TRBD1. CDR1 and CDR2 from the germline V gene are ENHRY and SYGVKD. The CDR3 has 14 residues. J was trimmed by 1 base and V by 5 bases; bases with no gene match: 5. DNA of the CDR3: TGTGCCATCAGTCTAACAGGGGTTTCCTACGAGCAGTACTTC. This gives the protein CAISLTGVSYEQYF.

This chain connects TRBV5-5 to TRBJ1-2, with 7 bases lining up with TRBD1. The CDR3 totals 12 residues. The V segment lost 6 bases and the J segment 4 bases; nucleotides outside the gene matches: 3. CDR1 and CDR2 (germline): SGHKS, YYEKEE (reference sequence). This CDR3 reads CASTGQSYGYTF. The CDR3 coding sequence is TGTGCCAGCACGGGACAGTCCTATGGCTACACCTTC.

This CDR3 reads CASTDGETQYF. The CDR3, as DNA: TGTGCCAGCACAGACGGAGAGACCCAGTACTTC. This chain connects TRBV6-5 to TRBJ2-5; no clear D gene. The germline V and J ends were trimmed by 7 bases and 4 bases, with 7 bases remaining between them. CDR1 MNHEY and CDR2 SVGAGI come from the germline V gene. This CDR3 region has 11 residues.

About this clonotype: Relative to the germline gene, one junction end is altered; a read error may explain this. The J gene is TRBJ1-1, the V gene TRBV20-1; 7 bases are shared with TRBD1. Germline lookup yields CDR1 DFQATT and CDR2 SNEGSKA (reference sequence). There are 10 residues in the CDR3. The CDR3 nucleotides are TGCAGTGCTAGAGACGCCCCCAGGGGGTTT. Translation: CSARDAPRGF.

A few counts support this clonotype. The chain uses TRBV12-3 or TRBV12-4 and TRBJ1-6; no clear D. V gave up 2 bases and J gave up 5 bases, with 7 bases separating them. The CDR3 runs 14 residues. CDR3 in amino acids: CASSLFQDNSPLHF. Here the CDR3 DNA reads TGTGCCAGCAGTTTATTCCAGGATAATTCACCCCTCCACTTT.

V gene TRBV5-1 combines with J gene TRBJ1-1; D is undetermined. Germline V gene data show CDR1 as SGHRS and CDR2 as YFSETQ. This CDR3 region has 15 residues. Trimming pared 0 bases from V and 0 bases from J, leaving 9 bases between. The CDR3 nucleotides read TGCGCCAGCAGCTTGGACGGAGGGCTGAACACTGAAGCTTTCTTT. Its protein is CASSLDGGLNTEAFF.

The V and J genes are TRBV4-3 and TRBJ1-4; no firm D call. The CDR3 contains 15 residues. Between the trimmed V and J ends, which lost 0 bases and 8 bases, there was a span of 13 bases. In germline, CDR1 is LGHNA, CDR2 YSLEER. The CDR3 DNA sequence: TGCGCCAGCAGCCAAGATCCGAGGGCGCGAGAAAAACTGTTTTTT. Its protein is CASSQDPRAREKLFF.

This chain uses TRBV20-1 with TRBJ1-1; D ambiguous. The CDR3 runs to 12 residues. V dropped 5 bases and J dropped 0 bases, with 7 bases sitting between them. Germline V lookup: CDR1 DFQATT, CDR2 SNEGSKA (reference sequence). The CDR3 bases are TGCAGTGCTTTAGATTTGAACACTGAAGCTTTCTTT. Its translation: CSALDLNTEAFF.

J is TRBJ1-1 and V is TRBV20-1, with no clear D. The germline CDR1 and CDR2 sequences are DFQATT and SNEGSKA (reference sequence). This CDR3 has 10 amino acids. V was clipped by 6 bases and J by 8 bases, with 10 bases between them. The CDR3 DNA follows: TGCAGTGCCACCCCGACCGAAGCTTTCTTT. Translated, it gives CSATPTEAFF.

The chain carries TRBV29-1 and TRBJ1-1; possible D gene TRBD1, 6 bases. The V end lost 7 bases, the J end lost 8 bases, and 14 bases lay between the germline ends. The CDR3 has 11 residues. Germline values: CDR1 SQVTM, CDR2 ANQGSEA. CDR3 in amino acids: CSGITGLEAFF. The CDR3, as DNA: TGCAGCGGGATAACAGGGCTGGAAGCTTTCTTT.

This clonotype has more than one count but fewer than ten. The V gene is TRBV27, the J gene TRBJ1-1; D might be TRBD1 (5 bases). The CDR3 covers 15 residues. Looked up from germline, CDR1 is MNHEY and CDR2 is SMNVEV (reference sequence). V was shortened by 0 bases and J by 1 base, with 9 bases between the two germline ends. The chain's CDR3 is CASSLSNDRNTEAFF. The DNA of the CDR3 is TGTGCCAGCAGTTTATCGAACGACAGGAACACTGAAGCTTTCTTT.

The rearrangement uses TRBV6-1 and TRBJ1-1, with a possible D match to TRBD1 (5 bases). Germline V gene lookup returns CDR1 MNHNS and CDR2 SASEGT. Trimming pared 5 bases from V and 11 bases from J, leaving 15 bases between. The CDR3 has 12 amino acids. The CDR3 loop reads CASSRDVWSAFF. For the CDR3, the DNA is TGTGCCAGCAGTAGGGACGTGTGGAGCGCTTTCTTT.

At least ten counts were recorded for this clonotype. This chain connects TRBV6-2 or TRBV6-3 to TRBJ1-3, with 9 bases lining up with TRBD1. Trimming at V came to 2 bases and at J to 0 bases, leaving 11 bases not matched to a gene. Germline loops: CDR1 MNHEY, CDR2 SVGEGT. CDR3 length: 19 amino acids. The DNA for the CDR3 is TGTGCCAGCAGTTACGACCGGGACAGGGAAAGTGGCTCTGGAAACACCATATATTTT. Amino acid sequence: CASSYDRDRESGSGNTIYF.

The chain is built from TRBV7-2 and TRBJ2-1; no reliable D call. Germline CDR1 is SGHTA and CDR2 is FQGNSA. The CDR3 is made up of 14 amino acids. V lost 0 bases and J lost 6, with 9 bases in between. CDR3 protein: CASSLAGRFNEQFF. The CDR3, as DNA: TGTGCCAGCAGCTTAGCGGGAAGATTCAATGAGCAGTTCTTC.

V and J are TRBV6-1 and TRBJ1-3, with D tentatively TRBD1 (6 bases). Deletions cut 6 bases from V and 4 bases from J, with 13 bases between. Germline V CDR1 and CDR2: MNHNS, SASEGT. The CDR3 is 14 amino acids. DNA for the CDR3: TGTGCCAGCAGCGAGGGGGACTTCGGAAACACCATATATTTT. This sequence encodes CASSEGDFGNTIYF.

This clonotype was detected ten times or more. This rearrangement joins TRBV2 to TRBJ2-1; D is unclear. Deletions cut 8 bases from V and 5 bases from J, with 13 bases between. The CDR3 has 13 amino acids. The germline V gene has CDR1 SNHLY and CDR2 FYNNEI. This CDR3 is CASHGVGNNEQFF. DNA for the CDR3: TGTGCCAGCCACGGCGTGGGGAACAATGAGCAGTTCTTC.

CDR3 region: CASSVARDSSTDTQYF. The CDR3 region has the DNA TGTGCCAGCAGCGTAGCCCGAGACTCAAGCACAGATACGCAGTATTTT. The chain couples TRBV9 to TRBJ2-3; D call uncertain. Trimming took off 0 bases at V and 0 bases at J, with 11 bases between the two ends. The CDR3 contains 16 residues. Looked up from germline, CDR1 is SGDLS and CDR2 is YYNGEE.

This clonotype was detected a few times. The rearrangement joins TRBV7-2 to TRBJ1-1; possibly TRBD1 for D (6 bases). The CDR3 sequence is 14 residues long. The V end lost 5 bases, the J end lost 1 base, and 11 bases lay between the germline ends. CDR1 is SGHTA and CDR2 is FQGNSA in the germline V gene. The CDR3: CASSATQGNTEAFF. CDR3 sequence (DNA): TGTGCCAGCAGCGCAACACAGGGGAACACTGAAGCTTTCTTT.

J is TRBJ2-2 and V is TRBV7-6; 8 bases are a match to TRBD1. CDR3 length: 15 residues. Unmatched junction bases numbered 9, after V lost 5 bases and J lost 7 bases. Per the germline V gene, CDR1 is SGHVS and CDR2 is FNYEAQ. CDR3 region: CASSVPDREGGELFF. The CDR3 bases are TGTGCCAGCAGCGTTCCGGACAGGGAAGGCGGGGAGCTGTTTTTT.

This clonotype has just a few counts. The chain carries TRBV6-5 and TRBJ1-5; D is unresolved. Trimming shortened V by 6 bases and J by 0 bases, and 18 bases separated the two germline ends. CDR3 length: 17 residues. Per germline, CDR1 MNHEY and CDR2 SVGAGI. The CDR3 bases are TGTGCCAGCAGCAGTAAAGGGTCTACGTATAGCAATCAGCCCCAGCATTTT. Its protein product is CASSSKGSTYSNQPQHF.

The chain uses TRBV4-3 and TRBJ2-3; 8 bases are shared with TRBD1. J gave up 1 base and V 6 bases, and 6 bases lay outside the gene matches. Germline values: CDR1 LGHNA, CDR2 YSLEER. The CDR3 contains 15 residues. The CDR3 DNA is TGCGCCAGCAGTGAGGACAGGGCAGGCACAGATACGCAGTATTTT. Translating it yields CASSEDRAGTDTQYF.

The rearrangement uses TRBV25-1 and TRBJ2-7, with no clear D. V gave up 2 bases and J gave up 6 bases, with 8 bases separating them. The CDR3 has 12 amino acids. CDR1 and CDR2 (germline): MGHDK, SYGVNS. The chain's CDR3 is CASSEHRSEQYF. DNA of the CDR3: TGTGCCAGCAGTGAACACCGTAGCGAGCAGTACTTC.

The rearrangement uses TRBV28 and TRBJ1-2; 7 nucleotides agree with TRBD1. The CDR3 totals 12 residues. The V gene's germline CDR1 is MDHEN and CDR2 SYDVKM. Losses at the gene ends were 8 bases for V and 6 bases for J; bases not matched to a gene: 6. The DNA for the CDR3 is TGTGCCAGCGGACAGGAGGTGAATGGCTACACCTTC. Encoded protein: CASGQEVNGYTF.

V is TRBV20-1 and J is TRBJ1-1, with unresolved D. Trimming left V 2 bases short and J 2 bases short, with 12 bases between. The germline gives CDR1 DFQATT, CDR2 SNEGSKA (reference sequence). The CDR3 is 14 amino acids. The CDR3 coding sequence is TGCAGTGCTAGACTAGGGTTGAAAAACACTGAAGCTTTCTTT. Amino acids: CSARLGLKNTEAFF.

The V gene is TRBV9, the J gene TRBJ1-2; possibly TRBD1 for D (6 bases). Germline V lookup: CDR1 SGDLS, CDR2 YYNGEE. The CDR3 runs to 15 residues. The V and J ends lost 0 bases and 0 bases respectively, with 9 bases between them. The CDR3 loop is CASSVETGPNYGYTF. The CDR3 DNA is TGTGCCAGCAGCGTAGAGACAGGTCCTAACTATGGCTACACCTTC.

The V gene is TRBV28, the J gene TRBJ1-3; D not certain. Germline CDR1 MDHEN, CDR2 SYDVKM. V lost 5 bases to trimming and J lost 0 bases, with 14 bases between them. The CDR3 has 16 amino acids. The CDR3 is CASSLDPANSGNTIYF. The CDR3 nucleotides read TGTGCCAGCAGTCTCGACCCAGCAAACTCTGGAAACACCATATATTTT. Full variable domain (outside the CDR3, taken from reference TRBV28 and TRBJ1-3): DVKVTQSSRYLVKRTGEKVFLECVQDMDHENMFWYRQDPGLGLRLIYFSYDVKMKEKGDIPEGYSVSREKKERFSLILESASTNQTSMYLCASSLDPANSGNTIYFGEGSWLTVV.

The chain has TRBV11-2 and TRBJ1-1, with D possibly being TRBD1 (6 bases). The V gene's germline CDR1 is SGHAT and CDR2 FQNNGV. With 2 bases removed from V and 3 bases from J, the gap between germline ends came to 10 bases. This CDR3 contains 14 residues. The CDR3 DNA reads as TGTGCCAGCAGCTTATGGGGGCTGGACACTGAAGCTTTCTTT. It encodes CASSLWGLDTEAFF. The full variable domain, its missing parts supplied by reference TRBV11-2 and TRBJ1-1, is EAGVAQSPRYKIIEKRQSVAFWCNPISGHATLYWYQQILGQGPKLLIQFQNNGVVDDSQLPKDRFSAERLKGVDSTLKIQPAKLEDSAVYLCASSLWGLDTEAFFGQGTRLTVV.